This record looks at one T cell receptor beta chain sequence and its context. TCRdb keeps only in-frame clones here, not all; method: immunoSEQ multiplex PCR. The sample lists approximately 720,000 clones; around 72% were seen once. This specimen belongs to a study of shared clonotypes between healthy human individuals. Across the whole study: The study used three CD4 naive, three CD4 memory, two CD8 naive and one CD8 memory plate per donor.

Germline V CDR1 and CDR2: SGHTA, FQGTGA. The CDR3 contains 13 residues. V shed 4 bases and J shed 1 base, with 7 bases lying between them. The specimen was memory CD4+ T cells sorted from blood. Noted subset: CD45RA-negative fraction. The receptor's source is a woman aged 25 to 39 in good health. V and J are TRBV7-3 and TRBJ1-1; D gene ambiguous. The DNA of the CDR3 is TGTGCCAGCAGCTCCAACAGGAACACTGAAGCTTTCTTT. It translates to CASSSNRNTEAFF.